This T cell receptor beta chain was identified in a study of cytomegalovirus exposure and HLA in healthy donors. In the PCR, 60 Vbeta and 13 Jbeta primers were used. Produced via immunoSEQ multiplex PCR; TCRdb's table is partial and in-frame only. This sample has 110,000 or so clones, with around 77% found just once. The CDR3 runs 14 residues. Germline V gene lookup returns CDR1 GTSNPN and CDR2 SVGIG (reference sequence). Trimming took off 0 bases at V and 6 bases at J, with 14 bases between the two ends. With respect to this clone: Its antigen is undetermined.

Study-wide findings and caveats: The study found most TCR sequences rare, yet found some public TCRs in many donors. TCR beta chains numbering about 160 were designated cytomegalovirus-associated.

Input material: PBMCs. The receptor was isolated from a woman under 40 in good health and CMV-seropositive. The chain has TRBV30 and TRBJ1-2; weak D call: TRBD1 (5 bases). The CDR3 DNA is TGTGCCTGGAGTGTAAGAGGGGAGGTGGATGGCTACACCTTC. Protein sequence: CAWSVRGEVDGYTF.